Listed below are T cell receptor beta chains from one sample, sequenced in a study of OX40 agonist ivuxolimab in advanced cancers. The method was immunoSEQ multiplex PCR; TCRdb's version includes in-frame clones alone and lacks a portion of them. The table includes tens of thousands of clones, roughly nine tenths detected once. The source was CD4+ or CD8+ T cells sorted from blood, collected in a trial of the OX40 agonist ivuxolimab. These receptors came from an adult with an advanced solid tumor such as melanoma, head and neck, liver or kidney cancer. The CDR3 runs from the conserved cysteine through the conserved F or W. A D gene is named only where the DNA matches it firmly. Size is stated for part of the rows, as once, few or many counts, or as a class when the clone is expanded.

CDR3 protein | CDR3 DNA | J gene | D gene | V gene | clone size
CSVENPGGVYTEAFF | TGCAGCGTTGAAAACCCCGGGGGGGTGTACACTGAAGCTTTCTTT | TRBJ1-1 | . | TRBV29-1 | .
CASSYSSAAYEQYF | TGTGCCAGCAGTTACTCGTCAGCTGCCTACGAGCAGTACTTC | TRBJ2-7 | . | TRBV6-5 | .
CASSPSRVGGELFF | TGTGCCAGCAGTCCAAGCCGGGTGGGCGGGGAGCTGTTTTTT | TRBJ2-2 | . | TRBV6-1 | .
CASSMGQGIGNTIYF | TGTGCCAGTAGCATGGGACAGGGAATTGGAAACACCATATATTTT | TRBJ1-3 | TRBD1 | TRBV19 | .
CASSPQPIGTGELFF | TGCGCCAGCAGCCCACAACCAATAGGGACCGGGGAGCTGTTTTTT | TRBJ2-2 | . | TRBV4-1 | once
CASSLGTLKGTDTQYF | TGTGCCAGCAGCTTAGGGACTCTGAAAGGAACAGATACGCAGTATTTT | TRBJ2-3 | . | TRBV7-6 | once
CSVDRDLSPSSYNEQFF | TGCAGCGTTGACCGGGACCTATCCCCCAGCTCCTACAATGAGCAGTTCTTC | TRBJ2-1 | . | TRBV29-1 | .
CASSLDVTPVNGYTF | TGTGCCAGCAGCTTAGACGTCACCCCGGTCAATGGCTACACCTTC | TRBJ1-2 | . | TRBV7-9 | .
CASSFSGSFQETQYF | TGTGCCAGCAGCTTTTCTGGTAGTTTTCAAGAGACCCAGTACTTC | TRBJ2-5 | . | TRBV7-2 | once
CASSFLQGSNQPQHF | TGTGCCAGCAGTTTTCTGCAGGGATCGAATCAGCCCCAGCATTTT | TRBJ1-5 | . | TRBV28 | .
CASSSPGANEKLFF | TGTGCCAGCAGTTCCCCTGGGGCGAATGAAAAACTGTTTTTT | TRBJ1-4 | . | TRBV6-5 | .